This entry describes one TCR beta chain. From germline, CDR1 is SQVTM and CDR2 ANQGSEA. Germline trimming cut 4 bases from V and 3 bases from J; bases unmatched to any gene: 0. CDR3 length equals 12 residues. Production of TCR cDNA was by 5'RACE template switching, which also added a universal primer site and UMIs. TCRdb reprocessed the 5' RACE reads via MiXCR and lists one record per CDR3 protein. The table includes 550,000 or so distinct CDR3 sequences, roughly a fifth detected once. These data originate in a study of T cells after yellow fever vaccination. This sequence originates from a man younger than 40 who received the YFV17D yellow fever vaccine. The sample here was PBMCs, taken 15 days after the yellow fever booster vaccination. This sequence joins TRBV29-1 and TRBJ2-5; TRBD2 agrees at 9 bases. The chain's CDR3 is CSVVAGEETQYF. The CDR3 DNA sequence: TGCAGCGTTGTAGCGGGAGAAGAGACCCAGTACTTC.